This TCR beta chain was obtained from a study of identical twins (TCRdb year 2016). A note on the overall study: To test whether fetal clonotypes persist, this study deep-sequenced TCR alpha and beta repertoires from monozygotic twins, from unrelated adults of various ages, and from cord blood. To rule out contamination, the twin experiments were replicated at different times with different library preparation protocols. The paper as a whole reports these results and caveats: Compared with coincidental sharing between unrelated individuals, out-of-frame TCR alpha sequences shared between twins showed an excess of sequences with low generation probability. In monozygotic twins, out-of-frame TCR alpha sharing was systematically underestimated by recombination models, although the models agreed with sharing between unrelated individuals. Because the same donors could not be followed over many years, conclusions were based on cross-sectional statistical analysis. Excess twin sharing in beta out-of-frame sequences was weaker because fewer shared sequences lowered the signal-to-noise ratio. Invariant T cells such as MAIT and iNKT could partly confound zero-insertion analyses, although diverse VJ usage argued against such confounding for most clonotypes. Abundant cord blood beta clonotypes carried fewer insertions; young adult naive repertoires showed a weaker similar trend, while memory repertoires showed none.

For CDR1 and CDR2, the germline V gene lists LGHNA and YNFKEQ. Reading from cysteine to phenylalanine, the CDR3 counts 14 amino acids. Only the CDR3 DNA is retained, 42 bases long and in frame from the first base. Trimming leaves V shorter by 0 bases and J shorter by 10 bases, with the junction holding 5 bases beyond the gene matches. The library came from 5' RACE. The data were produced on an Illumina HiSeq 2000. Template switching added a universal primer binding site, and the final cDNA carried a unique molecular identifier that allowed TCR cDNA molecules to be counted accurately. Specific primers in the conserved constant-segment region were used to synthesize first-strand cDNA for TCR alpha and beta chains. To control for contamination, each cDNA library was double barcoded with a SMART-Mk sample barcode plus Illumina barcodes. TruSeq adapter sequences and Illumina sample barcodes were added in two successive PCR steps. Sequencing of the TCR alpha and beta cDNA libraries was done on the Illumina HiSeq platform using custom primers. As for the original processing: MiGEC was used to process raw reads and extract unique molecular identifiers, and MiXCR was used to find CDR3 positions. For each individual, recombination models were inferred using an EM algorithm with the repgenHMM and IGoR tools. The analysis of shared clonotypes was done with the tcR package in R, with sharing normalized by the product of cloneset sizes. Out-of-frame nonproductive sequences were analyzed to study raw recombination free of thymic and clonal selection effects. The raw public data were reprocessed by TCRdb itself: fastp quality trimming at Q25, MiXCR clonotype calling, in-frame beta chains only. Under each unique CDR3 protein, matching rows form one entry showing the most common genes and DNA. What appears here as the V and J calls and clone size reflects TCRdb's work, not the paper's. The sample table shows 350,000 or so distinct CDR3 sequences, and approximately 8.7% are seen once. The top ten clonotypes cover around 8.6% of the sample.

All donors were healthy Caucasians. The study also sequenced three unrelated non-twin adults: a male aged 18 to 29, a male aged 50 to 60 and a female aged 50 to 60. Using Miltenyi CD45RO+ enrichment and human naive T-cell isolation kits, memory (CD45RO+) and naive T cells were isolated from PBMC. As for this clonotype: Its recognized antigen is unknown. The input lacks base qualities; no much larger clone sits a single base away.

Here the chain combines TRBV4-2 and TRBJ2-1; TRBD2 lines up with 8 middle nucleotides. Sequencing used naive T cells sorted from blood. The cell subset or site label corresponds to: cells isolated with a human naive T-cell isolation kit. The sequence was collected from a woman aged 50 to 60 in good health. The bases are TGTGCCAGCAGCCAAGATAGGCGGGGGGAGGAGCAGTTCTTC. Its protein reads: CASSQDRRGEEQFF.